These T cell receptor beta chains were read from a single sample in a study of T-cell reconstitution after alpha-beta-depleted transplantation in children. TCRdb processed the PCR reads anew with MiXCR; each CDR3 protein has one entry. The sample has about a million distinct CDR3 sequences; about 26% are singletons. Sequences were derived from PBMCs, mostly from graft donor cells, sampled 360 days after TCRalphabeta/CD19-depleted stem cell transplant. These receptors were taken from a boy less than two years old who had a stem cell transplant for SCID, so the T cells may come from the graft donor. Each CDR3 is given with its conserved first and last residue. A D gene is named only where the DNA matches it firmly. Size is stated for part of the rows, as once, few or many counts, or as a class when the clone is expanded.

V gene: TRBV12-3/TRBV12-4
J gene: TRBJ1-1
D gene: -
clone size: few
CDR3 protein: CASSSGPRDTEAFF
CDR3 DNA: TGTGCCAGCAGTTCAGGCCCTCGGGACACTGAAGCTTTCTTT

V gene: TRBV12-3/TRBV12-4
J gene: TRBJ1-1
D gene: -
clone size: -
CDR3 protein: CASSFNQGTEAFF
CDR3 DNA: TGTGCCAGCAGTTTTAATCAGGGAACTGAAGCTTTCTTT

V gene: TRBV3-1
J gene: TRBJ2-7
D gene: -
clone size: -
CDR3 protein: CASSQEPDYEQYF
CDR3 DNA: TGTGCCAGCAGCCAAGAACCCGACTACGAGCAGTACTTC

V gene: TRBV4-1
J gene: TRBJ2-2
D gene: -
clone size: few
CDR3 protein: CASSQENRAGELFF
CDR3 DNA: TGCGCCAGCAGCCAAGAAAACAGGGCCGGGGAGCTGTTTTTT

V gene: TRBV20-1
J gene: TRBJ2-7
D gene: -
clone size: few
CDR3 protein: CSARQDVHEQYF
CDR3 DNA: TGCAGTGCGAGACAAGACGTCCACGAGCAGTACTTC

V gene: TRBV12-3/TRBV12-4
J gene: TRBJ2-3
D gene: -
clone size: few
CDR3 protein: CASSLELAGDTQYF
CDR3 DNA: TGTGCCAGCAGTTTAGAACTAGCTGGGGATACGCAGTATTTT

V gene: TRBV5-1
J gene: TRBJ2-2
D gene: -
clone size: many
CDR3 protein: CATTQGTVNTGELFF
CDR3 DNA: TGCGCCACCACCCAGGGGACTGTGAACACCGGGGAGCTGTTTTTT

V gene: TRBV6-5
J gene: TRBJ1-5
D gene: -
clone size: -
CDR3 protein: CASSPLINQPQHF
CDR3 DNA: TGTGCCAGCAGCCCCCTAATCAATCAGCCCCAGCATTTT

V gene: TRBV27
J gene: TRBJ2-5
D gene: TRBD2
clone size: -
CDR3 protein: CASSLSLASGGAETQYF
CDR3 DNA: TGTGCCAGCAGTTTAAGCCTTGCGAGCGGGGGGGCGGAGACCCAGTACTTC

V gene: TRBV2
J gene: TRBJ2-3
D gene: TRBD2
clone size: -
CDR3 protein: CASRTDVAGDRGDTQYF
CDR3 DNA: TGTGCCAGCAGGACGGATGTAGCGGGGGACCGCGGAGATACGCAGTATTTT

V gene: TRBV20-1
J gene: TRBJ2-7
D gene: -
clone size: once
CDR3 protein: CSALEGTRTYEQYF
CDR3 DNA: TGCAGTGCCCTGGAGGGGACACGCACCTACGAGCAGTACTTC

V gene: TRBV3-1
J gene: TRBJ1-3
D gene: -
clone size: -
CDR3 protein: CASSQIPSGNTIYF
CDR3 DNA: TGTGCCAGCAGCCAAATACCTTCTGGAAACACCATATATTTT

V gene: TRBV6-5
J gene: TRBJ2-1
D gene: TRBD1
clone size: -
CDR3 protein: CASSFRRDRSYNEQFF
CDR3 DNA: TGTGCCAGCAGTTTCCGCCGGGACAGGTCCTACAATGAGCAGTTCTTC

V gene: TRBV12-3/TRBV12-4
J gene: TRBJ1-3
D gene: TRBD1
clone size: -
CDR3 protein: CASRRYTGEPGNTIYF
CDR3 DNA: TGTGCCAGCAGACGATACACAGGGGAACCTGGAAACACCATATATTTT

V gene: TRBV28
J gene: TRBJ2-3
D gene: -
clone size: -
CDR3 protein: CASSLEGQKAQYF
CDR3 DNA: TGTGCCAGCAGTTTAGAAGGGCAAAAGGCGCAGTATTTT

V gene: TRBV7-9
J gene: TRBJ1-5
D gene: -
clone size: -
CDR3 protein: CASSKSGQGDNQPQHF
CDR3 DNA: TGTGCCAGCAGCAAGTCCGGGCAGGGTGACAATCAGCCCCAGCATTTT

V gene: TRBV7-3
J gene: TRBJ2-1
D gene: TRBD2
clone size: -
CDR3 protein: CASSQGLAGNEQFF
CDR3 DNA: TGTGCCAGCAGCCAGGGGCTAGCGGGTAATGAGCAGTTCTTC

V gene: TRBV5-1
J gene: TRBJ2-3
D gene: TRBD1
clone size: many
CDR3 protein: CASSLEQGTYTDTQYF
CDR3 DNA: TGCGCCAGCAGCTTGGAACAGGGGACCTACACAGATACGCAGTATTTT

V gene: TRBV7-6
J gene: TRBJ2-2
D gene: -
clone size: many
CDR3 protein: CASSLGGTSLVGELFF
CDR3 DNA: TGTGCCAGCAGCTTAGGAGGGACATCTTTAGTCGGGGAGCTGTTTTTT

V gene: TRBV9
J gene: TRBJ2-2
D gene: TRBD2
clone size: few
CDR3 protein: CASSQSGGPLGELFF
CDR3 DNA: TGTGCCAGCAGTCAGAGCGGGGGGCCCCTGGGGGAGCTGTTTTTT

V gene: TRBV7-2
J gene: TRBJ2-5
D gene: -
clone size: -
CDR3 protein: CASSPSGPWETQYF
CDR3 DNA: TGTGCCAGCAGCCCATCCGGGCCCTGGGAGACCCAGTACTTC

V gene: TRBV7-9
J gene: TRBJ1-1
D gene: -
clone size: -
CDR3 protein: CASSPGWADTEAFF
CDR3 DNA: TGTGCCAGCAGCCCCGGGTGGGCGGATACTGAAGCTTTCTTT

V gene: TRBV30
J gene: TRBJ1-1
D gene: -
clone size: few
CDR3 protein: CAWSTLANTEAFF
CDR3 DNA: TGTGCCTGGAGTACACTGGCGAACACTGAAGCTTTCTTT

V gene: TRBV15
J gene: TRBJ2-5
D gene: TRBD2
clone size: -
CDR3 protein: CATSKLAGYQETQYF
CDR3 DNA: TGTGCCACCTCCAAACTAGCGGGGTACCAAGAGACCCAGTACTTC

V gene: TRBV7-9
J gene: TRBJ2-7
D gene: -
clone size: -
CDR3 protein: CASTTYEQYF
CDR3 DNA: TGTGCCAGCACCACCTACGAGCAGTACTTC

V gene: TRBV29-1
J gene: TRBJ2-7
D gene: -
clone size: many
CDR3 protein: CSVEFSGGSYEQYF
CDR3 DNA: TGCAGCGTTGAATTCTCTGGGGGGTCCTACGAGCAGTACTTC

V gene: TRBV18
J gene: TRBJ1-6
D gene: -
clone size: -
CDR3 protein: CASSPLVHF
CDR3 DNA: TGTGCCAGCTCACCATTAGTCCACTTT

V gene: TRBV12-3/TRBV12-4
J gene: TRBJ1-5
D gene: -
clone size: -
CDR3 protein: CASSNPANQPQHF
CDR3 DNA: TGTGCCAGCAGTAATCCGGCGAATCAGCCCCAGCATTTT

V gene: TRBV29-1
J gene: TRBJ2-1
D gene: TRBD2
clone size: few
CDR3 protein: CSVQGGFAYNEQFF
CDR3 DNA: TGCAGCGTTCAGGGAGGGTTCGCCTACAATGAGCAGTTCTTC

V gene: TRBV28
J gene: TRBJ2-5
D gene: -
clone size: -
CDR3 protein: CASSLGMAETQYF
CDR3 DNA: TGTGCCAGCAGTTTAGGTATGGCAGAGACCCAGTACTTC

V gene: TRBV24-1
J gene: TRBJ2-3
D gene: TRBD2
clone size: few
CDR3 protein: CATSDPGTSGDTDTQYF
CDR3 DNA: TGTGCCACCAGTGACCCAGGGACTAGCGGAGACACAGATACGCAGTATTTT

V gene: TRBV12-3/TRBV12-4
J gene: TRBJ1-5
D gene: TRBD1
clone size: -
CDR3 protein: CATAQGDNQPQHF
CDR3 DNA: TGTGCCACCGCTCAGGGGGATAATCAGCCCCAGCATTTT

V gene: TRBV5-1
J gene: TRBJ2-7
D gene: TRBD1
clone size: -
CDR3 protein: CASSLGGTANYEQYF
CDR3 DNA: TGCGCCAGCAGCTTGGGTGGGACAGCGAACTACGAGCAGTACTTC

V gene: TRBV20-1
J gene: TRBJ2-1
D gene: TRBD2
clone size: -
CDR3 protein: CSATTSRVGEQFF
CDR3 DNA: TGCAGTGCTACGACTAGCCGGGTTGGGGAGCAGTTCTTC

V gene: TRBV9
J gene: TRBJ2-7
D gene: -
clone size: many
CDR3 protein: CASSWRGREFDEQYF
CDR3 DNA: TGTGCCAGCAGCTGGCGGGGACGAGAATTTGACGAGCAGTACTTC

V gene: TRBV4-1
J gene: TRBJ2-7
D gene: -
clone size: -
CDR3 protein: CASSRRSRSSSYEQYF
CDR3 DNA: TGCGCCAGCAGCCGGCGGTCCAGGAGTAGCTCCTACGAGCAGTACTTC

V gene: TRBV7-9
J gene: TRBJ2-7
D gene: TRBD2
clone size: -
CDR3 protein: CASTGGRGTSYEQYF
CDR3 DNA: TGTGCCAGCACGGGAGGGCGGGGTACCTCCTACGAGCAGTACTTC

V gene: TRBV20-1
J gene: TRBJ2-3
D gene: -
clone size: few
CDR3 protein: CSALGVPTTDTQYF
CDR3 DNA: TGCAGTGCTCTGGGAGTTCCAACCACAGATACGCAGTATTTT

V gene: TRBV4-1
J gene: TRBJ2-5
D gene: TRBD1
clone size: few
CDR3 protein: CASSHKGQGAGETQYF
CDR3 DNA: TGCGCCAGCAGCCACAAGGGACAGGGGGCGGGAGAGACCCAGTACTTC

V gene: TRBV5-1
J gene: TRBJ2-3
D gene: -
clone size: once
CDR3 protein: CASSLYWGGGTDTQYF
CDR3 DNA: TGCGCCAGCAGCTTGTATTGGGGGGGCGGAACAGATACGCAGTATTTT

V gene: TRBV13
J gene: TRBJ2-3
D gene: TRBD2
clone size: -
CDR3 protein: CASSPKAGGSTDTQYF
CDR3 DNA: TGTGCCAGCAGCCCTAAAGCGGGGGGGAGCACAGATACGCAGTATTTT

V gene: TRBV12-3/TRBV12-4
J gene: TRBJ2-1
D gene: -
clone size: many
CDR3 protein: CASSLPGPQFF
CDR3 DNA: TGTGCCAGCAGCCTTCCGGGACCGCAGTTCTTC

V gene: TRBV12-3/TRBV12-4
J gene: TRBJ2-3
D gene: TRBD1
clone size: -
CDR3 protein: CASSPQGTGPADTQYF
CDR3 DNA: TGTGCCAGCAGCCCACAGGGGACAGGGCCCGCAGATACGCAGTATTTT

V gene: TRBV20-1
J gene: TRBJ2-7
D gene: TRBD1
clone size: -
CDR3 protein: CSAGGQGESDEQYF
CDR3 DNA: TGCAGTGCTGGGGGACAGGGGGAAAGCGACGAGCAGTACTTC

V gene: TRBV18
J gene: TRBJ2-1
D gene: -
clone size: -
CDR3 protein: CASSPLGGLLNEQFF
CDR3 DNA: TGTGCCAGCTCACCACTAGGCGGGTTACTTAATGAGCAGTTCTTC

V gene: TRBV20-1
J gene: TRBJ2-7
D gene: -
clone size: -
CDR3 protein: CSAKRRQQSYEQYF
CDR3 DNA: TGCAGTGCAAAGAGGCGTCAGCAATCCTACGAGCAGTACTTC

V gene: TRBV12-3/TRBV12-4
J gene: TRBJ2-1
D gene: TRBD2
clone size: -
CDR3 protein: CASSLGRGGIGEQFF
CDR3 DNA: TGTGCCAGCAGTTTAGGGCGGGGGGGCATTGGTGAGCAGTTCTTC

V gene: TRBV29-1
J gene: TRBJ2-2
D gene: -
clone size: few
CDR3 protein: CSVRVANTGELFF
CDR3 DNA: TGCAGCGTTCGGGTTGCGAACACCGGGGAGCTGTTTTTT

V gene: TRBV5-1
J gene: TRBJ1-4
D gene: -
clone size: -
CDR3 protein: CASSLASRRGEKLFF
CDR3 DNA: TGCGCCAGCAGCTTGGCCTCGAGACGGGGTGAAAAACTGTTTTTT

V gene: TRBV5-1
J gene: TRBJ2-7
D gene: -
clone size: -
CDR3 protein: CASSLGTARPTYEQYF
CDR3 DNA: TGCGCCAGCAGCTTGGGGACAGCCCGACCAACCTACGAGCAGTACTTC

V gene: TRBV27
J gene: TRBJ2-2
D gene: -
clone size: -
CDR3 protein: CASCRLGTSVGELFF
CDR3 DNA: TGTGCCAGCTGTCGACTTGGGACTTCGGTCGGGGAGCTGTTTTTT

V gene: TRBV7-2
J gene: TRBJ2-3
D gene: -
clone size: -
CDR3 protein: CASSLVWQGTDTQYF
CDR3 DNA: TGTGCCAGCAGCTTGGTGTGGCAGGGAACAGATACGCAGTATTTT

V gene: TRBV12-3/TRBV12-4
J gene: TRBJ2-7
D gene: TRBD1
clone size: few
CDR3 protein: CASSLGQTSYEQYF
CDR3 DNA: TGTGCCAGCAGTTTGGGACAGACCTCCTACGAGCAGTACTTC

V gene: TRBV7-2
J gene: TRBJ2-3
D gene: -
clone size: few
CDR3 protein: CASSFQGLGDTQYF
CDR3 DNA: TGTGCCAGCAGCTTCCAGGGGCTGGGAGATACGCAGTATTTT

V gene: TRBV6-5
J gene: TRBJ1-5
D gene: -
clone size: -
CDR3 protein: CASSYRSGQPSNQPQHF
CDR3 DNA: TGTGCCAGCAGTTACAGGAGCGGACAGCCTAGCAATCAGCCCCAGCATTTT